Each of the 10 T cell receptor beta chains below was sequenced from the same sample in a study of molecular identifiers for immune sequencing clone quantification. TCRdb re-called the PCR reads through MiXCR, storing one row per CDR3 protein. The table shows under 800,000 distinct CDR3 sequences, with about 25% occurring only once. Sequenced sample: naive CD8+ T cells from blood, with Jurkat cell RNA spiked in. Stated subset: FACS-sorted CD8+CD4-CCR7+CD45RA+ naive T cells. These receptors all come from a human donor in good health. Some libraries in this study had Jurkat cell RNA spiked in.

This chain links TRBV4-3 with TRBJ1-4; the D gene is possibly TRBD1 (5 bases). V was shortened by 1 base and J by 2 bases, with 8 bases between the two germline ends. This CDR3 is 15 amino acids long. Germline V gene data show CDR1 as LGHNA and CDR2 as YSLEER. CDR3 sequence reads: CASSQGQITNEKLFF. The CDR3 DNA is TGCGCCAGCAGCCAAGGACAGATCACTAATGAAAAACTGTTTTTT.

The chain links TRBV20-1 to TRBJ2-7; D is perhaps TRBD1 (6 bases). The CDR3 has 15 residues. Germline V gene lookup returns CDR1 DFQATT and CDR2 SNEGSKA (reference sequence). Trimming left V 0 bases short and J 0 bases short, with 12 bases between. The DNA for the CDR3 is TGCAGTGCTAGAGATGAACAGGGCGTCTCCTACGAGCAGTACTTC. It translates to CSARDEQGVSYEQYF.

This clonotype was seen at least ten times. The chain joins TRBV19 to TRBJ2-7; D possibly corresponds to TRBD2 (5 bases). Germline loops: CDR1 LNHDA, CDR2 SQIVND (reference sequence). With 5 bases removed from V and 3 bases from J, the gap between germline ends came to 11 bases. The CDR3 sequence is 13 residues long. The CDR3 reads CASSPTSVYEQYF. The DNA of the CDR3 is TGTGCCAGTAGTCCAACTAGTGTCTACGAGCAGTACTTC.

This clonotype came up a few times. The V gene is TRBV20-1, the J gene TRBJ2-5; 12 bases agree with TRBD2. The CDR3 is 14 residues long. CDR1 and CDR2 from the germline V gene are DFQATT and SNEGSKA (reference sequence). The V segment lost 1 base and the J segment 5 bases; nucleotides outside the gene matches: 2. CDR3 in DNA: TGCAGTGCTAGAGCTAGCGGGGGGGCTGAGACCCAGTACTTC. Translated: CSARASGGAETQYF.

This clonotype showed up just a few times. The gene calls are TRBV12-3 or TRBV12-4 and TRBJ2-3; 9 bases agree with TRBD2. With V trimmed by 3 bases and J by 1 base, 14 bases remained unmatched. The CDR3 has 19 residues. CDR3: CASSFYLKHSGGGTDTQYF. Here the CDR3 DNA reads TGTGCCAGCAGTTTTTATCTAAAGCATAGCGGGGGCGGCACAGATACGCAGTATTTT.

This clonotype came up a few times. The J gene is TRBJ2-1, the V gene TRBV27; TRBD1 might be the D (5 bases). Germline V gene sequence: CDR1 MNHEY, CDR2 SMNVEV (reference sequence). The V gene lost 5 bases and the J gene lost 1 base, with 18 bases spanning the gap. The CDR3 covers 17 residues. The CDR3 sequence: CASSPWGAMTSYNEQFF. In nucleotides, the CDR3 is TGTGCCAGCAGTCCCTGGGGCGCAATGACTTCCTACAATGAGCAGTTCTTC.

This clonotype was detected only a few times. This chain joins TRBV19 and TRBJ2-7, with D possibly called TRBD1 or TRBD2 (5 bases each). V was shortened by 4 bases and J by 7 bases, with 11 bases between the two germline ends. This CDR3 has 12 amino acids. The V gene's germline CDR1 is LNHDA and CDR2 SQIVND (reference sequence). CDR3: CASSRGAGEQYF. DNA of the CDR3: TGTGCCAGTAGTAGAGGGGCAGGTGAGCAGTACTTC.

This clonotype showed up many times. The chain couples TRBV6-2 or TRBV6-3 to TRBJ1-2; no definite D call. Germline V CDR1 and CDR2: MNHEY, SVGEGT. This CDR3 region has 17 residues. The V end lost 5 bases, the J end lost 4 bases, and 23 bases lay between the germline ends. In DNA form, the CDR3 reads TGTGCCAGCAGTCCTACCTCTGCGACATACGGGAGCTATGGCTACACCTTC. Protein product: CASSPTSATYGSYGYTF.

Of note for this clonotype: Just one base apart from a much larger clone, this may be a read error. The chain joins TRBV7-9 to TRBJ2-7; the D gene is possibly TRBD1 (7 bases). The V end lost 5 bases, the J end lost 1 base, and 24 bases lay between the germline ends. Germline CDR1 reads SEHNR; CDR2 reads FQNEAQ (reference sequence). The CDR3 is 18 residues long. CDR3 sequence reads: CASSGTDRARGESYEQYF. For the CDR3, the DNA is TGTGCCAGCAGCGGGACCGACAGGGCCAGGGGGGAGTCCTACGAGCAGTACTTC. The full variable domain, completed using reference TRBV7-9 and TRBJ2-7, is DTGVSQNPRHKITKRGQNVTFRCDPISEHNRLYWYRQTLGQGPEFLTYFQNEAQLEKSRLLSDRFSAERPKGSFSTLEIQRTEQGDSAMYLCASSGTDRARGESYEQYFGPGTRLTVT.

This clonotype was recorded once. A much more abundant neighbour one base away suggests this may be a read error. The gene calls are TRBV20-1 and TRBJ2-5; TRBD2 matches 9 bases. Per the germline V gene, CDR1 is DFQATT and CDR2 is SNEGSKA (reference sequence). The CDR3 contains 17 residues. CDR3 region: CSASAISERGVQETHYF. The CDR3 coding sequence is TGCAGTGCTAGTGCTATATCGGAGCGGGGGGTCCAAGAGACCCATTACTTC.